One and the same sample provided the 9 T cell receptor beta chains below, sequenced in a study of cytomegalovirus exposure and HLA in healthy donors. Primers for the PCR totalled 60 Vbeta and 13 Jbeta. Produced via immunoSEQ multiplex PCR; TCRdb's table is partial and in-frame only. Recorded for this sample: around 110,000 clones. Sample: PBMCs. These receptors were collected from a man aged 40-49 years in good health and CMV-seropositive.

The chain recombines TRBV6-5 with TRBJ1-3; D perhaps matches TRBD1 (6 bases). The CDR3 is made up of 15 amino acids. CDR1 and CDR2 (germline): MNHEY, SVGAGI. V shed 6 bases and J shed 4 bases, with 16 bases lying between them. CDR3 amino acids: CASSRGQSPGNTIYF. The CDR3 nucleotides read TGTGCCAGCAGCCGAGGACAGAGTCCGGGAAACACCATATATTTT.

The V and J genes are TRBV15 and TRBJ2-3; tentative D call: TRBD2 (5 bases). V lost 1 base and J 0 bases, leaving 11 bases between the germline ends. Germline CDR1 and CDR2: LNHNV and YYDKDF (reference sequence). This CDR3 comprises 16 residues. The CDR3 here is CATSRGGVASTDTQYF. The CDR3, as DNA: TGTGCCACCAGCAGAGGGGGAGTGGCTAGCACAGATACGCAGTATTTT.

The V gene is TRBV27, the J gene TRBJ2-7; 11 nucleotides agree with TRBD2. The CDR3 length is 19 residues. V was pared by 5 bases and J by 2 bases, with 17 bases of the junction left unmatched. Germline V CDR1 and CDR2: MNHEY, SMNVEV (reference sequence). CDR3 sequence: CASSKRLAGRLAPAYEQYF. The CDR3 DNA sequence: TGTGCCAGCAGTAAACGACTAGCGGGGAGACTAGCGCCCGCCTACGAGCAGTACTTC.

This chain links TRBV6-6 with TRBJ2-7, with 9 positions matching TRBD1. Germline values: CDR1 MNHNY, CDR2 SVGAGI (reference sequence). The CDR3 is 14 residues long. The V gene end was trimmed by 7 bases and the J gene end by 7 bases; junction bases not matched to a gene: 11. The CDR3 coding sequence is TGTGCCAGCAACAGGGGACAGGGAGTTCGGGAGCAGTACTTC. Protein sequence: CASNRGQGVREQYF.

V is TRBV6-6 and J is TRBJ1-6; possible D gene TRBD1, 6 bases. The CDR3 covers 14 residues. V lost 5 bases, J lost 10 bases, and 15 bases lay in between. Germline CDR1 MNHNY, CDR2 SVGAGI (reference sequence). CDR3 in amino acids: CASSASDRVSPLHF. In DNA, the CDR3 is TGTGCCAGCAGTGCATCGGACAGAGTCTCACCCCTCCACTTT.

The chain uses TRBV30 and TRBJ1-1; D remains ambiguous. Germline CDR1 GTSNPN, CDR2 SVGIG (reference sequence). Trimming shortened V by 4 bases and J by 6 bases, and 9 bases separated the two germline ends. There are 11 residues in the CDR3. The CDR3 reads CAWTLSAEAFF. CDR3 coding DNA: TGTGCCTGGACCTTGAGTGCTGAAGCTTTCTTT.

The chain uses TRBV2 and TRBJ2-1, with D unresolved. The CDR3 runs to 12 residues. The V gene lost 2 bases and the J gene lost 7 bases, with 6 bases spanning the gap. Germline V gene lookup returns CDR1 SNHLY and CDR2 FYNNEI. The CDR3 DNA reads TGTGCCAGCAGTGAATTCCGGAATGAGCAGTTCTTC. It translates to CASSEFRNEQFF.

V is TRBV7-8 and J is TRBJ2-1; TRBD1 might be the D (6 bases). This CDR3 is built from 14 residues. The V gene's germline CDR1 is SGHVS and CDR2 FQNEAQ. V shed 0 bases and J shed 5 bases, with 8 bases lying between them. The CDR3 loop reads CASSLAWTDNEQFF. The DNA of the CDR3 is TGTGCCAGCAGCTTAGCGTGGACAGACAATGAGCAGTTCTTC.

This rearrangement joins TRBV7-2 to TRBJ2-2, with D possibly TRBD1 on 6 matching bases. Germline assignment: CDR1 SGHTA and CDR2 FQGNSA. The CDR3 consists of 14 residues. Trimming left V 5 bases short and J 9 bases short, with 16 bases between. In DNA form, the CDR3 reads TGTGCCAGCAGCCCGGGACAAGGAGGCCGGGAGCTGTTTTTT. Translated, it gives CASSPGQGGRELFF. The variable domain in full, completed from reference TRBV7-2 and TRBJ2-2, reads GAGVSQSPSNKVTEKGKDVELRCDPISGHTALYWYRQSLGQGLEFLIYFQGNSAPDKSGLPSDRFSAERTGGSVSTLTIQRTQQEDSAVYLCASSPGQGGRELFFGEGSRLTVL.